These 19 T cell receptor beta chains share one sample of origin, sequenced in a study of T cell responses to AZD1222 COVID-19 vaccine. Method: immunoSEQ multiplex PCR; TCRdb's copy keeps in-frame clones and lacks some. The repertoire holds approximately 150,000 clones, under 95% seen once, with roughly 4.6% in the top ten. The sequencing used peripheral blood, collected on day 0 of AZD1222 vaccination. The receptors here all came from an adult in good health.

The chain is built from TRBV12-3 or TRBV12-4 and TRBJ2-5; D might be TRBD1 (5 bases). The germline V and J ends were trimmed by 6 bases and 7 bases, with 15 bases remaining between them. The CDR3 is 13 amino acids. The CDR3 nucleotides read TGTGCCAGCAGCTCAGGGCTTACCGGGACCCAGTACTTC. Amino acid sequence: CASSSGLTGTQYF.

V and J are TRBV2 and TRBJ2-7; D ambiguous. The V gene's germline CDR1 is SNHLY and CDR2 FYNNEI. V lost 1 base to trimming and J lost 6 bases, with 10 bases between them. This CDR3 is built from 13 residues. CDR3 amino acids: CASSEDILTEQYF. The CDR3 DNA follows: TGTGCCAGCAGTGAAGATATCCTGACCGAGCAGTACTTC.

The rearrangement joins TRBV28 to TRBJ1-3, with 7 bases that match TRBD1. The V gene's germline CDR1 is MDHEN and CDR2 SYDVKM. This CDR3 comprises 14 residues. V lost 6 bases and J lost 3; bases outside the gene matches: 5. The CDR3 spells CASRDRDSGNTIYF. The CDR3, as DNA: TGTGCCAGCAGGGACCGGGACAGTGGAAACACCATATATTTT.

V and J are TRBV29-1 and TRBJ1-3; 8 nucleotides align to TRBD1. Germline assignment: CDR1 SQVTM and CDR2 ANQGSEA. Germline trimming cut 7 bases from V and 4 bases from J; bases unmatched to any gene: 6. The CDR3 runs 13 residues. CDR3 DNA sequence: TGCAGCGCGAGGACAGGGTCCGGAAACACCATATATTTT. This translates into CSARTGSGNTIYF.

The gene calls are TRBV30 and TRBJ1-6, with D unresolved. The germline CDR1 and CDR2 sequences are GTSNPN and SVGIG (reference sequence). With 0 bases removed from V and 10 bases from J, the gap between germline ends came to 4 bases. The CDR3 has 11 amino acids. The CDR3 protein is CAWSVGSPLHF. CDR3 bases: TGTGCCTGGAGTGTAGGCTCACCCCTCCACTTT.

The chain recombines TRBV30 with TRBJ2-7; 7 bases agree with TRBD2. CDR3 size: 17 residues. Germline assignment: CDR1 GTSNPN and CDR2 SVGIG (reference sequence). V lost 4 bases to trimming and J lost 1 base; unmatched junction nucleotides: 16. For the CDR3, the DNA is TGTGCCTGGATAGCCCCCTTCGGGACTAAGATATCCTACGAGCAGTACTTC. Translating it yields CAWIAPFGTKISYEQYF.

The genes are TRBV11-2 and TRBJ1-3; D remains ambiguous. The CDR3 spans 13 residues. Germline V lookup: CDR1 SGHAT, CDR2 FQNNGV. V gave up 0 bases and J gave up 6 bases, with 6 bases separating them. DNA of the CDR3: TGTGCCAGCAGCTTAGATCGATTAAACACCATATATTTT. Its translation: CASSLDRLNTIYF. Variable domain in full (rest from reference TRBV11-2 and TRBJ1-3): EAGVAQSPRYKIIEKRQSVAFWCNPISGHATLYWYQQILGQGPKLLIQFQNNGVVDDSQLPKDRFSAERLKGVDSTLKIQPAKLEDSAVYLCASSLDRLNTIYFGEGSWLTVV.

This clone was recorded only once. The chain combines TRBV13 with TRBJ1-1; D might be TRBD1 (5 bases). Germline V gives CDR1 PRHDT, CDR2 FYEKMQ (reference sequence). This CDR3 is built from 14 residues. Deletions cut 2 bases from V and 6 bases from J, with 13 bases between. DNA of the CDR3: TGTGCCAGCAGCTTATATGTCGGAGGGGCTGAAGCTTTCTTT. Amino acids: CASSLYVGGAEAFF.

J is TRBJ1-6 and V is TRBV27, with 9 bases that match TRBD1. V was clipped by 8 bases and J by 7 bases; unmatched bases: 6. Germline-derived CDR1 and CDR2 are MNHEY and SMNVEV (reference sequence). The CDR3 covers 14 residues. As DNA, the CDR3 is TGTGCCAGCCGTGAGACAGGGGGAAATTCACCCCTCCACTTT. Translation: CASRETGGNSPLHF.

Note on this clone: The same CDR3 arises from other DNA sequences in this sample as well. The chain employs TRBV28 and TRBJ1-2, with D possibly being TRBD1 (5 bases). CDR1 MDHEN and CDR2 SYDVKM come from the germline V gene. The CDR3 spans 12 residues. V dropped 4 bases and J dropped 4 bases, with 7 bases sitting between them. CDR3 coding DNA: TGTGCCAGCAGTTGGACATCCTATGGCTACACCTTC. It specifies CASSWTSYGYTF.

This chain joins TRBV7-2 and TRBJ1-1; D remains ambiguous. Trimming took off 8 bases at V and 3 bases at J, with 16 bases between the two ends. Germline values: CDR1 SGHTA, CDR2 FQGNSA. This CDR3 contains 14 residues. The CDR3 loop reads CASAYGVGYTEAFF. Here the CDR3 DNA reads TGTGCCAGCGCGTACGGGGTGGGGTACACTGAAGCTTTCTTT.

There are a few counts of this clone. The rearrangement uses TRBV28 and TRBJ2-3, with D tentatively TRBD2 (6 bases). Between the trimmed V and J ends, which lost 7 bases and 2 bases, there was a span of 10 bases. Germline V gene lookup returns CDR1 MDHEN and CDR2 SYDVKM. There are 13 residues in the CDR3. The CDR3 loop reads CASTLAHTDTQYF. CDR3 bases: TGTGCCAGCACCCTAGCGCACACAGATACGCAGTATTTT.

The chain couples TRBV5-1 to TRBJ2-7, with TRBD2 identical over 11 bases. CDR1 SGHRS and CDR2 YFSETQ come from the germline V gene. V shed 6 bases and J 4 bases; nucleotides not matched to a gene: 9. This CDR3 spans 15 amino acids. In nucleotides, the CDR3 is TGCGCCAGCACCCAAACTAGCGGGAGTACTTACGAGCAGTACTTC. Translating gives CASTQTSGSTYEQYF. Combining the CDR3 with reference TRBV5-1 and TRBJ2-7 gives the whole variable domain KAGVTQTPRYLIKTRGQQVTLSCSPISGHRSVSWYQQTPGQGLQFLFEYFSETQRNKGNFPGRFSGRQFSNSRSEMNVSTLELGDSALYLCASTQTSGSTYEQYFGPGTRLTVT.

The chain uses TRBV19 and TRBJ2-7; 13 positions agree with TRBD2. The CDR3 covers 20 residues. V lost 5 bases and J lost 4; bases outside the gene matches: 20. Per the germline V gene, CDR1 is LNHDA and CDR2 is SQIVND (reference sequence). CDR3 residues: CASSSRATGTSGVRGYEQYF. For the CDR3, the DNA is TGTGCCAGTAGTTCAAGGGCTACCGGGACTAGCGGGGTCCGGGGGTACGAGCAGTACTTC.

This sequence joins TRBV6-6 and TRBJ1-4, with D uncertain. Germline loops: CDR1 MNHNY, CDR2 SVGAGI (reference sequence). V was trimmed by 2 bases and J by 5 bases, leaving 15 bases between them. The CDR3 totals 16 residues. Here the CDR3 reads CASSYDAKVLNEKLFF. CDR3 nucleotide sequence: TGTGCCAGCAGTTACGATGCGAAGGTCCTCAATGAAAAACTGTTTTTT.

The table lists this clone with a count of one. V usage is TRBV15 and J usage is TRBJ2-3; 8 bases are a match to TRBD1. The CDR3 consists of 14 residues. Per the germline V gene, CDR1 is LNHNV and CDR2 is YYDKDF (reference sequence). The junction had 1 base not matched to a gene; V was cut back by 3 bases and J by 2 bases. The CDR3 DNA is TGTGCCACCAGCAGGGACAGGGACACAGATACGCAGTATTTT. It codes for CATSRDRDTDTQYF.

V and J are TRBV7-2 and TRBJ1-2; no firm D call. Trimming took off 4 bases at V and 2 bases at J, with 17 bases between the two ends. The CDR3 totals 16 residues. Germline V gene lookup returns CDR1 SGHTA and CDR2 FQGNSA. CDR3 sequence reads: CASSSAGAGLNYGYTF. In DNA form, the CDR3 reads TGTGCCAGCAGCTCCGCAGGAGCGGGTCTGAACTATGGCTACACCTTC.

V is TRBV3-1 (or the pseudogene TRBV3-2) and J is TRBJ2-7; D not certain. The V end was cut by 3 bases, the J end by 4 bases, with 10 bases between. CDR3 length equals 13 residues. Per the germline V gene, CDR1 is LGHDT and CDR2 is YNNKEL (reference sequence). CDR3: CASSQLAPYEQYF. DNA for the CDR3: TGTGCCAGCAGCCAGCTGGCCCCGTACGAGCAGTACTTC.

The chain couples TRBV30 to TRBJ2-1; 9 positions agree with TRBD1. Germline lookup yields CDR1 GTSNPN and CDR2 SVGIG (reference sequence). The CDR3 runs 14 residues. The J segment lost 8 bases and the V segment lost 2 bases, leaving 7 bases of the junction unmatched. CDR3 DNA sequence: TGTGCCTGGAGTCCGGGGACAGGGATCCATGAGCAGTTCTTC. Translating it yields CAWSPGTGIHEQFF.